The present T cell receptor (beta chain) was sequenced within a study of post-analysis software for immune sequencing data. On this clonotype: Its antigen is still unknown.

Study-level points and caveats: About five TRBV segments occurring more often in patients than controls included TRBV5-6, TRBV5-1 and TRBV20-1.

The TCR beta cDNA libraries carried unique molecular identifiers. MiXCR was run by TCRdb on the PCR reads, yielding one entry per CDR3 protein. The data show over 700,000 distinct CDR3 sequences, 25% to 30% seen once. Germline CDR1 reads SGHTA; CDR2 reads FQGNSA. CDR3 size: 13 residues. With 5 bases clipped from V and 5 bases from J, the junction kept 4 bases outside the gene matches. Specimen: blood. The source is a girl aged 10 to 17 with multiple sclerosis. The chain carries TRBV7-2 and TRBJ1-1, with 8 bases that match TRBD1. Here the CDR3 DNA reads TGTGCCAGCAGCGACAGGGGATGGACTGAAGCTTTCTTT. Residues: CASSDRGWTEAFF.